This T cell receptor beta chain was captured by sequencing in a study of blood T cell repertoires in COVID-19. This clone was seen more than once but under ten times. Original processing methods: Amplifying reference gene primers gave estimates of nucleated cell counts. The method was immunoSEQ multiplex PCR; TCRdb's version includes in-frame clones alone and lacks a portion of them. V and J calls and clone size come straight from that table; D and trimming were deduced from the DNA. The table shows roughly 280,000 clones, with 88% occurring only once. Germline V gene sequence: CDR1 SGHNT, CDR2 YYREEE (reference sequence). V was clipped by 3 bases and J by 3 bases, with 17 bases between them. The CDR3 runs to 16 residues. Participants were aged about 18 to 89 years from approximately 24 US areas.

The J gene is TRBJ2-3, the V gene TRBV5-4; maybe TRBD1 (5 bases). The sequence was collected from a woman between 50 and 59 years old who had recovered from COVID-19. Material for sequencing was PBMCs or T cells enriched from blood (not recorded which). In DNA form, the CDR3 reads TGTGCCAGCAGCTCCAAAGGACAAGGGTTGACAGATACGCAGTATTTT. Encoded protein: CASSSKGQGLTDTQYF.